The rows below give T cell receptor beta chains drawn from one sample of a study of cytomegalovirus exposure and HLA in healthy donors. Sequenced by immunoSEQ multiplex PCR; TCRdb stores in-frame clones only, minus some. The data show roughly 230,000 clones, around 90% seen once. Specimen: PBMCs. Receptor source: a girl aged 2 to 9 in good health and CMV-seronegative. The CDR3 runs from the conserved cysteine through the conserved F or W. D genes are given only for firm matches. Rows give clone size only sometimes, using once, few, many, or a class for an expanded clone.

d_call	clone_size	j_call	v_call	cdr3_aa	cdr3_nt
TRBD1	-	TRBJ2-7	TRBV28	CASSPTGTGFGQYF	TGTGCCAGCAGTCCGACCGGGACAGGGTTCGGGCAGTACTTC
-	-	TRBJ2-3	TRBV19	CASSPSGTSPRTDTQYF	TGTGCCAGTAGTCCATCAGGGACATCCCCGCGGACAGATACGCAGTATTTT
-	-	TRBJ1-6	TRBV5-6	CASSQTTIGGSPLHF	TGTGCCAGCAGCCAAACGACAATCGGAGGCTCACCCCTCCACTTT
-	-	TRBJ2-3	TRBV29-1	CSVVSGDSTDTQYF	TGCAGCGTTGTTAGCGGTGATAGCACAGATACGCAGTATTTT
-	-	TRBJ2-2	TRBV10-1	CASSESGGQRTGELFF	TGCGCCAGCAGTGAGTCCGGGGGGCAGAGGACCGGGGAGCTGTTTTTT
-	-	TRBJ1-5	TRBV7-6	CGEDQPQHF	TGTGGGGAGGATCAGCCCCAGCATTTT
-	-	TRBJ2-5	TRBV7-9	CASSSQTGKETQYF	TGTGCCAGCAGCTCCCAGACCGGGAAAGAGACCCAGTACTTC
TRBD2	once	TRBJ2-3	TRBV28	CASSFSAGGGTDTQYF	TGTGCCAGCAGTTTCTCCGCGGGGGGCGGCACAGATACGCAGTATTTT
-	once	TRBJ1-1	TRBV10-3	CAIWSGSSEGTEAFF	TGTGCCATCTGGTCAGGGAGTTCGGAGGGGACTGAAGCTTTCTTT
TRBD1	-	TRBJ1-6	TRBV2	CASDRGDNSPLHF	TGTGCCAGCGACAGGGGCGATAATTCACCCCTCCACTTT
-	-	TRBJ1-1	TRBV18	CASSPGQGSNTEAFF	TGTGCCAGCTCACCCGGGCAGGGTTCGAACACTGAAGCTTTCTTT
TRBD2	-	TRBJ2-5	TRBV2	CASSFPSGGRETQYF	TGTGCCAGCAGTTTCCCTAGCGGGGGTAGAGAGACCCAGTACTTC
TRBD2	-	TRBJ2-7	TRBV7-2	CASSPPAGGFGEQYF	TGTGCCAGCAGCCCCCCAGCGGGGGGGTTCGGGGAGCAGTACTTC
-	-	TRBJ2-3	TRBV15	CATSRDKTDTQYF	TGTGCCACCAGCAGAGACAAAACAGATACGCAGTATTTT
-	-	TRBJ2-7	TRBV5-1	CASSLAGRRSSYEQYF	TGCGCCAGCAGCTTGGCAGGCAGGCGCAGCTCCTACGAGCAGTACTTC
TRBD1	-	TRBJ2-7	TRBV7-3	CASSFDRGNYEQYF	TGTGCCAGCAGCTTTGACAGGGGGAACTACGAGCAGTACTTC
TRBD1	once	TRBJ1-4	TRBV5-6	CASSLISGQINEKLFF	TGTGCCAGCAGCTTGATTTCGGGACAGATAAATGAAAAACTGTTTTTT
TRBD1	few	TRBJ1-1	TRBV28	CASSATGKNTEAFF	TGTGCCAGCAGTGCGACAGGGAAGAACACTGAAGCTTTCTTT
-	-	TRBJ2-7	TRBV19	CASSRDFYDEQYF	TGTGCCAGTAGTAGGGACTTCTACGACGAGCAGTACTTC
TRBD2	-	TRBJ2-3	TRBV7-2	CASSTGTSGGTDTQYF	TGTGCCAGCAGCACCGGGACTAGCGGGGGCACAGATACGCAGTATTTT
TRBD2	-	TRBJ2-1	TRBV28	CASIGPRAGDEQFF	TGTGCCAGCATCGGTCCCAGGGCGGGGGATGAGCAGTTCTTC
-	-	TRBJ2-3	TRBV2	CASSVQFTDTQYF	TGTGCCAGCAGTGTTCAATTCACAGATACGCAGTATTTT
TRBD1	few	TRBJ2-1	TRBV5-1	CASRIQGSNEQFF	TGCGCCAGCAGAATACAGGGGAGCAATGAGCAGTTCTTC
-	-	TRBJ2-3	TRBV7-6	CASSLGGGGGTDTQYF	TGTGCCAGCAGCTTAGGGGGAGGGGGGGGCACAGATACGCAGTATTTT
-	-	TRBJ1-1	TRBV5-5	CASSLSGDRLTEAFF	TGTGCCAGCAGCTTGAGTGGTGACAGGCTCACTGAAGCTTTCTTT
-	-	TRBJ1-1	TRBV5-1	CASSLGRLNTEAFF	TGCGCCAGCAGCTTGGGCAGGCTGAACACTGAAGCTTTCTTT
TRBD2	-	TRBJ2-1	TRBV4-1	CASSPGLAGGPSSYNEQFF	TGCGCCAGCAGCCCAGGACTAGCGGGAGGGCCGAGCTCCTACAATGAGCAGTTCTTC
TRBD1	-	TRBJ1-2	TRBV25-1	CASGDRGRNGYTF	TGTGCCAGCGGAGACAGGGGGCGTAATGGCTACACCTTC
TRBD1	-	TRBJ1-2	TRBV6-5	CASSYGTVSFDGYTF	TGTGCCAGCAGTTATGGGACAGTGAGCTTTGATGGCTACACCTTC
-	-	TRBJ2-2	TRBV4-2	CASSQDLGVAALNTGELFF	TGTGCCAGCAGCCAAGATTTAGGGGTAGCGGCCCTAAACACCGGGGAGCTGTTTTTT
TRBD2	-	TRBJ2-2	TRBV7-9	CSSSLVRGRASGELFF	TGTTCCAGCAGCTTAGTTCGCGGGAGGGCCAGTGGGGAGCTGTTTTTT
-	-	TRBJ1-5	TRBV10-2	CASSPQYRDIAEQPQHF	TGCGCCAGCAGTCCTCAGTACCGGGACATCGCAGAGCAGCCCCAGCATTTT
TRBD2	-	TRBJ2-7	TRBV9	CASSGGTSGGPLLYEQYF	TGTGCCAGCAGCGGGGGGACTAGCGGGGGCCCCCTCCTCTACGAGCAGTACTTC
-	-	TRBJ1-6	TRBV27	CASSLSLPGDSPLHF	TGTGCCAGCAGTTTATCGTTACCCGGGGATTCACCCCTCCACTTT
TRBD2	-	TRBJ2-1	TRBV9	CASSVDPGSRLAGVEQFF	TGTGCCAGCAGCGTAGACCCAGGAAGTAGGCTAGCGGGGGTCGAGCAGTTCTTC